The 27 T cell receptor beta chains below come from one sample, sequenced in a study of PD-1 blockade in mismatch repair-deficient tumors. Libraries were prepared by immunoSEQ multiplex PCR; TCRdb keeps only in-frame clonotypes and omits some of them. This table holds just over 25,000 clones, 65% to 85% found once. The specimen comprised PBMCs, sampled before pembrolizumab treatment. The receptor set was obtained from an adult with mismatch repair-deficient cancer.

The genes are TRBV6-4 and TRBJ1-6, with 7 nucleotides matching TRBD1. Germline CDR1 MRHNA, CDR2 SNTAGT. The CDR3 consists of 15 residues. Trimming at V came to 5 bases and at J to 7 bases, leaving 8 bases not matched to a gene. CDR3 loop: CASSPGTAKNSPLHF. CDR3 sequence (DNA): TGTGCCAGCAGTCCCGGGACAGCGAAAAATTCACCCCTCCACTTT.

This clone was recorded only once. The rearrangement links TRBV19 to TRBJ1-5; D may be TRBD1 (5 bases). V lost 0 bases to trimming and J lost 7 bases, with 10 bases between them. Germline CDR1 LNHDA, CDR2 SQIVND (reference sequence). The CDR3 extends over 14 amino acids. The DNA for the CDR3 is TGTGCCAGTAGTATAGAGGCGGGGGAACAGCCCCAGCATTTT. The encoded protein is CASSIEAGEQPQHF.

The chain recombines TRBV7-2 with TRBJ2-1; 9 nucleotides match TRBD2. The CDR3 covers 16 residues. The J segment lost 6 bases and the V segment lost 5 bases, leaving 11 bases of the junction unmatched. Germline V lookup: CDR1 SGHTA, CDR2 FQGNSA. The CDR3 spells CASSPISGSYRNEQFF. DNA for the CDR3: TGTGCCAGCAGCCCAATTAGCGGGAGTTACCGCAATGAGCAGTTCTTC. Full variable domain (rest looked up from reference TRBV7-2 and TRBJ2-1): GAGVSQSPSNKVTEKGKDVELRCDPISGHTALYWYRQSLGQGLEFLIYFQGNSAPDKSGLPSDRFSAERTGGSVSTLTIQRTQQEDSAVYLCASSPISGSYRNEQFFGPGTRLTVL.

The chain links TRBV19 to TRBJ1-2, with 11 nucleotides matching TRBD1. In germline, CDR1 is LNHDA, CDR2 SQIVND (reference sequence). The CDR3 covers 16 residues. The trim removed 2 bases at V and 0 bases at J, leaving 2 bases unmatched. The CDR3 nucleotides are TGTGCCAGTAGTATATGGGGACAGGGGGCTAACTATGGCTACACCTTC. It is translated as CASSIWGQGANYGYTF.

The chain links TRBV7-9 to TRBJ2-2, with unresolved D. The CDR3 has 14 amino acids. In germline, CDR1 is SEHNR, CDR2 FQNEAQ (reference sequence). Trimming took 5 bases from V and 5 from J, leaving 12 bases between them. The CDR3 nucleotides read TGTGCCAGCAGCCCCACCCTCGGGACCGGGGAGCTGTTTTTT. It translates to CASSPTLGTGELFF.

This chain uses TRBV19 with TRBJ1-5; no firm D call. Trimming stripped 3 bases from V and 0 bases from J, with 18 bases between. The CDR3 contains 18 residues. Germline V gene data show CDR1 as LNHDA and CDR2 as SQIVND (reference sequence). The CDR3 protein is CASSIRPYKVYSNQPQHF. CDR3 coding DNA: TGTGCCAGTAGTATCAGGCCATATAAGGTCTATAGCAATCAGCCCCAGCATTTT.

The rearrangement links TRBV4-2 to TRBJ2-1, with D tentatively TRBD2 (6 bases). The V end was cut by 1 base, the J end by 5 bases, with 9 bases between. The CDR3 is made up of 14 amino acids. CDR1 is LGHNA, CDR2 YNFKEQ, per germline. The CDR3 region is CASSQAGADNEQFF. The CDR3 DNA is TGTGCCAGCAGCCAAGCGGGAGCTGACAATGAGCAGTTCTTC.

The gene calls are TRBV6-1 and TRBJ2-1, with D tentatively TRBD2 (6 bases). Trimming left V 2 bases short and J 0 bases short, with 14 bases between. Looked up from germline, CDR1 is MNHNS and CDR2 is SASEGT. The CDR3 has 17 amino acids. CDR3 sequence (DNA): TGTGCCAGCAGTGAATTCCTAGCGTATAGCTCCTACAATGAGCAGTTCTTC. Its translation: CASSEFLAYSSYNEQFF.

This sequence joins TRBV5-1 and TRBJ1-2; 7 nucleotides line up with TRBD1. The junction had 7 bases not matched to a gene; V was cut back by 4 bases and J by 7 bases. The CDR3 runs to 13 residues. Germline CDR1 reads SGHRS; CDR2 reads YFSETQ. The CDR3: CASSTGTESGYTF. The CDR3 DNA reads TGCGCCAGCAGCACCGGGACAGAAAGTGGCTACACCTTC.

The rearrangement joins TRBV6-1 to TRBJ2-7; D is possibly TRBD2 (5 bases). The V gene lost 2 bases and the J gene lost 7 bases, with 15 bases spanning the gap. The V gene's germline CDR1 is MNHNS and CDR2 SASEGT. The CDR3 covers 14 residues. The CDR3 protein is CASSEHGPEGEQYF. CDR3 DNA sequence: TGTGCCAGCAGTGAACACGGTCCCGAGGGAGAGCAGTACTTC.

CDR3 region: CASSPRGGQETQYF. The DNA for the CDR3 is TGTGCCAGCAGCCCCCGGGGTGGACAAGAGACCCAGTACTTC. V gene TRBV11-2 combines with J gene TRBJ2-5, with a tentative D call TRBD2 (5 bases). The germline CDR1 and CDR2 sequences are SGHAT and FQNNGV. The CDR3 runs to 14 residues. Deletions cut 5 bases from V and 2 bases from J, with 12 bases between.

The chain combines TRBV19 with TRBJ2-7; TRBD1 might be the D (6 bases). Per the germline V gene, CDR1 is LNHDA and CDR2 is SQIVND (reference sequence). V lost 4 bases and J 4 bases, leaving 11 bases between the germline ends. The CDR3 runs 13 residues. CDR3 nucleotides: TGTGCCAGTAGTACGCTCGGACAGTACGAGCAGTACTTC. It encodes CASSTLGQYEQYF.

This chain links TRBV4-1 with TRBJ2-1, with 7 bases lining up with TRBD2. With 0 bases clipped from V and 3 bases from J, the junction kept 5 bases outside the gene matches. Germline CDR1 is MGHRA and CDR2 is YSYEKL. The CDR3 length is 16 residues. The chain's CDR3 is CASSQDGGSGYNEQFF. The CDR3, as DNA: TGCGCCAGCAGCCAAGATGGCGGGAGTGGCTACAATGAGCAGTTCTTC.

The chain uses TRBV9 and TRBJ1-1; D is unclear. The CDR3 covers 14 residues. Between the trimmed V and J ends, which lost 0 bases and 2 bases, there was a span of 8 bases. The V gene's germline CDR1 is SGDLS and CDR2 YYNGEE. The CDR3 reads CASSVGAHNTEAFF. The DNA for the CDR3 is TGTGCCAGCAGCGTAGGGGCGCACAACACTGAAGCTTTCTTT. Full variable domain (outside the CDR3, taken from reference TRBV9 and TRBJ1-1): DSGVTQTPKHLITATGQRVTLRCSPRSGDLSVYWYQQSLDQGLQFLIQYYNGEERAKGNILERFSAQQFPDLHSELNLSSLELGDSALYFCASSVGAHNTEAFFGQGTRLTVV.

This chain connects TRBV7-9 to TRBJ1-1; 7 nucleotides match TRBD1. Losses at the gene ends were 5 bases for V and 0 bases for J; bases not matched to a gene: 6. Germline V CDR1 and CDR2: SEHNR, FQNEAQ (reference sequence). This CDR3 has 15 residues. The CDR3 nucleotides are TGTGCCAGCAGCGTGTTGACAGGGATGAACACTGAAGCTTTCTTT. Translated: CASSVLTGMNTEAFF.

V is TRBV5-1 and J is TRBJ2-5; 15 bases agree with TRBD2. This CDR3 comprises 16 residues. CDR1 and CDR2 from the germline V gene are SGHRS and YFSETQ. V shed 4 bases and J 5 bases; nucleotides not matched to a gene: 6. The CDR3 here is CASSPGLAGGGETQYF. Written as DNA, the CDR3 is TGCGCCAGCAGCCCCGGACTAGCGGGAGGGGGGGAGACCCAGTACTTC.

This chain uses TRBV19 with TRBJ2-3, with 15 bases that match TRBD2. Per germline, CDR1 LNHDA and CDR2 SQIVND (reference sequence). The ends lost 8 bases at V and 6 bases at J; junction bases unmatched: 9. The CDR3 has 16 amino acids. The CDR3 loop is CASRQRTSGRADTQYF. DNA for the CDR3: TGTGCCAGTCGACAAAGGACTAGCGGGAGGGCCGATACGCAGTATTTT.

V is TRBV5-6 and J is TRBJ2-5; D may be TRBD2 (5 bases). This CDR3 comprises 13 residues. Germline CDR1 SGHDT, CDR2 YYEEEE. Trimming took 6 bases from V and 5 from J, leaving 14 bases between them. CDR3 nucleotides: TGTGCCAGCACCGTGAAGGGCGGGGAGACCCAGTACTTC. Protein sequence: CASTVKGGETQYF. The whole variable domain, filled in from reference TRBV5-6 and TRBJ2-5, reads DAGVTQSPTHLIKTRGQQVTLRCSPKSGHDTVSWYQQALGQGPQFIFQYYEEEERQRGNFPDRFSGHQFPNYSSELNVNALLLGDSALYLCASTVKGGETQYFGPGTRLLVL.

The genes are TRBV11-3 and TRBJ2-1, with 12 bases identical to TRBD2. Germline CDR1 is SGHNT and CDR2 is YENEEA. With 5 bases clipped from V and 12 bases from J, the junction kept 14 bases outside the gene matches. The CDR3 is made up of 16 amino acids. The CDR3 protein is CASSPRTSGATGLQFF. CDR3 DNA sequence: TGTGCCAGCAGCCCGCGGACTAGCGGGGCCACAGGGTTGCAGTTCTTC.

The chain recombines TRBV11-1 with TRBJ1-1; 9 bases are a match to TRBD1. The CDR3 is 14 amino acids. Per germline, CDR1 SGHAT and CDR2 FQDESV (reference sequence). V trimming: 5 bases; J trimming: 5 bases; junction bases outside the gene matches: 6. CDR3 amino acids: CASSKTTGGTEAFF. The CDR3 bases are TGTGCCAGCAGCAAGACGACAGGGGGGACTGAAGCTTTCTTT.

This chain connects TRBV6-1 to TRBJ1-1; D is uncertain. CDR1 and CDR2 (germline): MNHNS, SASEGT. CDR3 length equals 14 residues. V lost 2 bases and J 5 bases, leaving 12 bases between the germline ends. The CDR3: CASSELGVDTEAFF. The CDR3 region has the DNA TGTGCCAGCAGTGAACTGGGAGTAGATACTGAAGCTTTCTTT.

J is TRBJ1-2 and V is TRBV14; no definite D call. This CDR3 spans 15 amino acids. Trimming pared 5 bases from V and 1 base from J, leaving 14 bases between. The germline V gene has CDR1 SGHDN and CDR2 FVKESK. DNA for the CDR3: TGTGCCAGCAGCTTTGGTTCGGGGTTTAACTATGGCTACACCTTC. As protein: CASSFGSGFNYGYTF.

This sequence joins TRBV5-6 and TRBJ2-7; D is undetermined. The CDR3 totals 11 residues. Germline-derived CDR1 and CDR2 are SGHDT and YYEEEE. V was shortened by 0 bases and J by 6 bases, with 4 bases between the two germline ends. This chain's CDR3 is CASSLVSEQYF. In nucleotides, the CDR3 is TGTGCCAGCAGCTTGGTGAGCGAGCAGTACTTC.

V gene TRBV7-2 combines with J gene TRBJ2-3; D ambiguous. The CDR3 sequence is 12 residues long. The germline V and J ends were trimmed by 5 bases and 2 bases, with 5 bases remaining between them. Germline loops: CDR1 SGHTA, CDR2 FQGNSA. Written as DNA, the CDR3 is TGTGCCAGCAGCCTCTACACAGATACGCAGTATTTT. This sequence encodes CASSLYTDTQYF.

The V gene is TRBV6-5, the J gene TRBJ2-1; 9 nucleotides align to TRBD2. CDR1 is MNHEY, CDR2 SVGAGI, per germline. Trimming at V came to 1 base and at J to 6 bases, leaving 7 bases not matched to a gene. There are 16 residues in the CDR3. The CDR3 loop reads CASSYYRTSVSNEQFF. CDR3 nucleotides: TGTGCCAGCAGTTACTATCGGACTAGCGTGAGCAATGAGCAGTTCTTC.

The CDR3 is CASSAGEGSGANVLTF. DNA of the CDR3: TGTGCCAGCAGCGCTGGGGAGGGCTCTGGGGCCAACGTCCTGACTTTC. The chain links TRBV9 to TRBJ2-6; 7 positions match TRBD2. The length of the CDR3 is 16 residues. Germline CDR1 is SGDLS and CDR2 is YYNGEE. V shed 3 bases and J 0 bases; nucleotides not matched to a gene: 3.

V is TRBV18 and J is TRBJ1-2; no definite D call. This CDR3 comprises 15 residues. CDR1 and CDR2 from the germline V gene are KGHSH and LQKENI. Trimming shortened V by 4 bases and J by 2 bases, and 14 bases separated the two germline ends. CDR3 residues: CASSRAGSANYGYTF. The CDR3 DNA sequence: TGTGCCAGCTCACGGGCGGGGTCCGCAAACTATGGCTACACCTTC.